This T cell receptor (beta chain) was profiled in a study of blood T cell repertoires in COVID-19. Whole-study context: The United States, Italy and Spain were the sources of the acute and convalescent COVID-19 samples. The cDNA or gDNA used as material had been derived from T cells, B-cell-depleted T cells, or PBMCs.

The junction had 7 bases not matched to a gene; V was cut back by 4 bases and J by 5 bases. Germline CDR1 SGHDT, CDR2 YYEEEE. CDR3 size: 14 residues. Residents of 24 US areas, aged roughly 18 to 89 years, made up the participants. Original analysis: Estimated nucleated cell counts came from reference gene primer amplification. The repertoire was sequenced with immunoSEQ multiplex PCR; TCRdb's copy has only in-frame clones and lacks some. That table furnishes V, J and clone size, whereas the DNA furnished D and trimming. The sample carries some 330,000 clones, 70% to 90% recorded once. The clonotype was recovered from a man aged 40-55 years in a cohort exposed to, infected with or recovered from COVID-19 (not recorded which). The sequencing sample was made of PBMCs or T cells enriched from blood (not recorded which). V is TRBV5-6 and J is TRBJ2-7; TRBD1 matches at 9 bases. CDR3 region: CASSLRQGGNEQYF. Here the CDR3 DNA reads TGTGCCAGCAGCCTCCGACAGGGGGGAAACGAGCAGTACTTC.